These 27 T cell receptor beta chains came from one sample sequenced in a study of shared clonotypes between healthy human individuals. The protocol was immunoSEQ multiplex PCR, while the TCRdb copy is restricted to in-frame clones and leaves out a portion. The sample shows some 2.1 million clones, about 95% of them seen only once. Naive CD8 cells lacked CD45RO and underwent positive selection for CCR7, leaving out terminally differentiated effector memory CD45RA+ cells. The sample consisted of naive CD8+ T cells sorted from blood. The receptors come from a man younger than 30 in good health.

With regard to this clone: Other nucleotide sequences from this sample produce the same CDR3. The rearrangement uses TRBV7-2 and TRBJ2-7; no firm D call. The CDR3 sequence is 9 residues long. The V and J ends lost 4 bases and 5 bases respectively, with 0 bases between them. Germline lookup yields CDR1 SGHTA and CDR2 FQGNSA. The CDR3 reads CASSYEQYF. CDR3 nucleotides: TGTGCCAGCAGCTACGAGCAGTACTTC.

The J gene is TRBJ1-2, the V gene TRBV2; D is undetermined. CDR1 is SNHLY and CDR2 is FYNNEI in the germline V gene. This CDR3 has 13 residues. Trimming took 6 bases from V and 6 from J, leaving 14 bases between them. The CDR3 spells CASRNTPEDGYTF. CDR3 in DNA: TGTGCCAGCAGGAACACCCCGGAGGATGGCTACACCTTC.

This clone was picked up one time. The CDR3 region has the DNA TGTGCCATCAGTGCCATGGACGAGAGTGGTCCCGGGGAGCTGTTTTTT. Its translation: CAISAMDESGPGELFF. The rearrangement uses TRBV10-3 and TRBJ2-2; no reliable D call. The length of the CDR3 is 16 residues. The V gene's germline CDR1 is ENHRY and CDR2 SYGVKD. Trimming stripped 4 bases from V and 6 bases from J, with 18 bases between.

This chain connects TRBV30 to TRBJ2-3; possible D gene TRBD2, 6 bases. Germline V lookup: CDR1 GTSNPN, CDR2 SVGIG (reference sequence). V gave up 0 bases and J gave up 5 bases, with 15 bases separating them. This CDR3 is 15 amino acids long. The DNA of the CDR3 is TGTGCCTGGAGTGTTGGCGGGGACTTGGTAGATACGCAGTATTTT. It translates to CAWSVGGDLVDTQYF.

About this clone: The sample carries other DNA sequences with the same CDR3. The chain carries TRBV19 and TRBJ1-2; D is perhaps TRBD1 (5 bases). There are 15 residues in the CDR3. V gave up 7 bases and J gave up 4 bases, with 19 bases separating them. The germline gives CDR1 LNHDA, CDR2 SQIVND (reference sequence). CDR3 sequence: CASTKTTGGGYGYTF. The CDR3 DNA reads as TGTGCCAGTACTAAAACGACGGGGGGAGGCTATGGCTACACCTTC. Full variable domain (remainder filled in from reference TRBV19 and TRBJ1-2): DGGITQSPKYLFRKEGQNVTLSCEQNLNHDAMYWYRQDPGQGLRLIYYSQIVNDFQKGDIAEGYSVSREKKESFPLTVTSAQKNPTAFYLCASTKTTGGGYGYTFGSGTRLTVV.

This clone has a single count. The chain combines TRBV7-9 with TRBJ1-2, with a possible D match to TRBD1 (5 bases). V was clipped by 8 bases and J by 8 bases, with 18 bases between them. The length of the CDR3 is 13 residues. The V gene's germline CDR1 is SEHNR and CDR2 FQNEAQ (reference sequence). DNA of the CDR3: TGTGCCAGCCCCCCGAACAGGTCAAAGGGCTACACCTTC. Translation gives CASPPNRSKGYTF.

The V and J genes are TRBV28 and TRBJ1-2; D remains ambiguous. This CDR3 region has 13 residues. Trimming shortened V by 4 bases and J by 7 bases, and 13 bases separated the two germline ends. Germline CDR1 and CDR2: MDHEN and SYDVKM. Written as DNA, the CDR3 is TGTGCCAGCAGTTACCCTGGTTCTCTTGGCTACACCTTC. Amino acid sequence: CASSYPGSLGYTF.

Concerning this clone: This may stem from a read error, because a much larger clone lies one nucleotide away. The sample holds other DNA sequences that translate to the same CDR3. The rearrangement joins TRBV6-1 to TRBJ2-7; 8 bases fit TRBD1. CDR1 and CDR2 from the germline V gene are MNHNS and SASEGT. The CDR3 consists of 13 residues. V gave up 6 bases and J gave up 2 bases; unmatched junction bases: 3. The CDR3 coding sequence is TGTGCCAGCAGCGAGGGACAGGCCTACGAGCAGTACTTC. This encodes CASSEGQAYEQYF.

The chain couples TRBV7-9 to TRBJ1-2; TRBD1 aligns across 8 bases. With V trimmed by 1 base and J by 7 bases, 5 bases remained unmatched. Germline values: CDR1 SEHNR, CDR2 FQNEAQ (reference sequence). The CDR3 contains 14 residues. The CDR3 nucleotides read TGTGCCAGCAGCTTAGGGACAGGGCCGGGTGGCTACACCTTC. It specifies CASSLGTGPGGYTF. Full variable domain (remainder filled in from reference TRBV7-9 and TRBJ1-2): DTGVSQNPRHKITKRGQNVTFRCDPISEHNRLYWYRQTLGQGPEFLTYFQNEAQLEKSRLLSDRFSAERPKGSFSTLEIQRTEQGDSAMYLCASSLGTGPGGYTFGSGTRLTVV.

The chain has TRBV6-5 and TRBJ2-7, with a tentative D call TRBD2 (6 bases). Germline values: CDR1 MNHEY, CDR2 SVGAGI. V was cut by 7 bases and J by 1 base, with 17 bases left in between. This CDR3 is built from 15 residues. In nucleotides, the CDR3 is TGTGCCAGCATGTTATCTAGCGCCCTATCCTACGAGCAGTACTTC. Translating it yields CASMLSSALSYEQYF.

V gene TRBV27 combines with J gene TRBJ1-2, with 7 bases that match TRBD1. Unmatched junction bases numbered 4, after V lost 4 bases and J lost 2 bases. The germline V gene has CDR1 MNHEY and CDR2 SMNVEV (reference sequence). The CDR3 is 14 residues long. CDR3 bases: TGTGCCAGCAGTTCGAACAGGGGAAACTATGGCTACACCTTC. Its protein product is CASSSNRGNYGYTF.

The V call is TRBV7-9, the J call TRBJ1-1; TRBD1 aligns across 8 bases. Unmatched junction bases numbered 5, after V lost 3 bases and J lost 2 bases. Germline-derived CDR1 and CDR2 are SEHNR and FQNEAQ (reference sequence). There are 15 residues in the CDR3. The CDR3: CASSFAGTGNTEAFF. For the CDR3, the DNA is TGTGCCAGCAGCTTTGCCGGGACAGGCAACACTGAAGCTTTCTTT.

The chain joins TRBV7-2 to TRBJ2-1; 13 positions agree with TRBD2. The CDR3 is made up of 18 amino acids. V shed 1 base, J shed 6 bases, and the junction held 9 bases outside the gene matches. Per germline, CDR1 SGHTA and CDR2 FQGNSA. CDR3 sequence reads: CASSLGTSGSPGGNEQFF. DNA for the CDR3: TGTGCCAGCAGCTTAGGGACTAGCGGGAGTCCCGGGGGCAATGAGCAGTTCTTC.

This clone appeared a single time. The CDR3 protein is CASSELRGGELNTEAFF. The CDR3 DNA reads as TGTGCCAGCAGTGAATTGAGGGGGGGCGAGTTAAACACTGAAGCTTTCTTT. The chain joins TRBV6-1 to TRBJ1-1; D possibly corresponds to TRBD1 (6 bases). Germline assignment: CDR1 MNHNS and CDR2 SASEGT. The CDR3 extends over 17 amino acids. V lost 2 bases, J lost 2 bases, and 18 bases lay in between.

This chain connects TRBV9 to TRBJ1-2; 10 positions agree with TRBD1. The trim removed 4 bases at V and 6 bases at J, leaving 6 bases unmatched. Germline loops: CDR1 SGDLS, CDR2 YYNGEE. The CDR3 is made up of 14 amino acids. The CDR3 nucleotides are TGTGCCAGCAGCCCCGCCGGGACAGGGGATGGCTACACCTTC. This encodes CASSPAGTGDGYTF.

V is TRBV28 and J is TRBJ2-3; 8 bases match TRBD1. Unmatched junction bases numbered 5, after V lost 5 bases and J lost 4 bases. CDR1 and CDR2 from the germline V gene are MDHEN and SYDVKM. The CDR3 sequence is 14 residues long. CDR3 region: CASSPGQGADTQYF. The CDR3 DNA reads as TGTGCCAGCAGTCCCGGACAGGGTGCAGATACGCAGTATTTT.

This chain uses TRBV2 with TRBJ2-7, with TRBD2 identical over 11 bases. Germline CDR1 and CDR2: SNHLY and FYNNEI. V shed 6 bases and J 2 bases; nucleotides not matched to a gene: 9. CDR3 size: 16 residues. The CDR3 reads CASRSLTSGTTYEQYF. The CDR3 DNA sequence: TGTGCCAGCAGATCTCTGACTAGCGGGACGACCTACGAGCAGTACTTC. The entire variable domain, with the rest obtained from reference TRBV2 and TRBJ2-7, is as follows: EPEVTQTPSHQVTQMGQEVILRCVPISNHLYFYWYRQILGQKVEFLVSFYNNEISEKSEIFDDQFSVERPDGSNFTLKIRSTKLEDSAMYFCASRSLTSGTTYEQYFGPGTRLTVT.

The chain uses TRBV6-5 and TRBJ2-1, with no clear D. The CDR3 has 12 residues. Trimming took 0 bases from V and 9 from J, leaving 6 bases between them. Germline lookup yields CDR1 MNHEY and CDR2 SVGAGI. CDR3 amino acids: CASSYSFSEQFF. The CDR3 DNA is TGTGCCAGCAGTTACTCGTTTTCTGAGCAGTTCTTC.

As concerns this clone: A read error may produce the germline difference seen at one junction end. The chain combines TRBV7-6 with TRBJ1-1, with D maybe TRBD1 (6 bases). CDR3 length: 15 residues. Germline CDR1 reads SGHVS; CDR2 reads FNYEAQ. CDR3: CPGREGGNRDTEAFF. In nucleotides, the CDR3 is TGCCCCGGGAGGGAAGGAGGCAACAGGGACACTGAAGCTTTCTTT.

About this clone itself: Other DNA sequences of this sample code for an identical CDR3. The chain employs TRBV9 and TRBJ2-5; no definite D call. CDR1 is SGDLS, CDR2 YYNGEE, per germline. V lost 0 bases, J lost 2 bases, and 8 bases lay in between. The CDR3 runs to 14 residues. The CDR3 sequence is CASSVDGTQETQYF. Written as DNA, the CDR3 is TGTGCCAGCAGCGTAGACGGTACACAAGAGACCCAGTACTTC. The full variable domain, its missing parts supplied by reference TRBV9 and TRBJ2-5, is DSGVTQTPKHLITATGQRVTLRCSPRSGDLSVYWYQQSLDQGLQFLIQYYNGEERAKGNILERFSAQQFPDLHSELNLSSLELGDSALYFCASSVDGTQETQYFGPGTRLLVL.

V and J are TRBV6-5 and TRBJ2-5; no reliable D call. Germline V gene sequence: CDR1 MNHEY, CDR2 SVGAGI. With 7 bases removed from V and 4 bases from J, the gap between germline ends came to 19 bases. The CDR3 has 15 residues. The CDR3 bases are TGTGCCAGCAAGAACAGCGTTGACTTGATAGAGACCCAGTACTTC. Residues: CASKNSVDLIETQYF.

This clone was seen a single time. V and J are TRBV10-1 and TRBJ2-7; D gene uncertain. The CDR3 length is 17 residues. The V and J ends lost 6 bases and 2 bases respectively, with 23 bases between them. Germline assignment: CDR1 WNHNN and CDR2 SYGVQD (reference sequence). In DNA form, the CDR3 reads TGCGCCAGCAGAAGTACAGACATCATTTATGGAGCCTACGAGCAGTACTTC. Its protein product is CASRSTDIIYGAYEQYF.

This clone came up once. This sequence joins TRBV28 and TRBJ2-2; D perhaps matches TRBD1 (6 bases). The CDR3 has 13 residues. Germline V lookup: CDR1 MDHEN, CDR2 SYDVKM. Trimming shortened V by 8 bases and J by 4 bases, and 11 bases separated the two germline ends. The CDR3 spells CASFGQSTGELFF. The CDR3 nucleotides are TGTGCCAGCTTCGGACAGAGCACCGGGGAGCTGTTTTTT.

The V and J genes are TRBV5-4 and TRBJ2-1; D is ambiguous. Germline V gives CDR1 SGHNT, CDR2 YYREEE (reference sequence). Trimming stripped 9 bases from V and 7 bases from J, with 11 bases between. The CDR3 has 11 residues. The CDR3 reads CATQLVNEQFF. The CDR3 DNA sequence: TGTGCCACCCAGCTTGTGAATGAGCAGTTCTTC.

V usage is TRBV2 and J usage is TRBJ1-6; D is perhaps TRBD1 (6 bases). The CDR3 contains 15 residues. Trimming stripped 0 bases from V and 4 bases from J, with 7 bases between. Germline CDR1 is SNHLY and CDR2 is FYNNEI. CDR3 residues: CASSEARGYNSPLHF. The CDR3 DNA follows: TGTGCCAGCAGTGAAGCTAGGGGGTATAATTCACCCCTCCACTTT.

In this sample, this clone turned up once. The rearrangement joins TRBV5-1 to TRBJ2-7, with 9 positions matching TRBD1. V shed 4 bases and J 4 bases; nucleotides not matched to a gene: 6. The germline CDR1 and CDR2 sequences are SGHRS and YFSETQ. This CDR3 is built from 14 residues. DNA for the CDR3: TGCGCCAGCAGCCGGGGACAGGGAATATACGAGCAGTACTTC. The encoded protein is CASSRGQGIYEQYF.

V gene TRBV7-8 combines with J gene TRBJ2-5; TRBD2 matches 8 bases. The CDR3 is 16 residues long. V was pared by 2 bases and J by 5 bases, with 10 bases of the junction left unmatched. Per germline, CDR1 SGHVS and CDR2 FQNEAQ. The CDR3 DNA reads as TGTGCCAGCAGCTTACGTGCGGGGGGTACGGCGGAGACCCAGTACTTC. It translates to CASSLRAGGTAETQYF.